Below are 4 T cell receptor beta chains sequenced from a single sample in a study of blood T cell repertoires in COVID-19. Some clones are missing from TCRdb's copy, which holds only in-frame ones; the method was immunoSEQ multiplex PCR. The table includes about 45,000 clones, roughly nine tenths detected once. The sequencing sample was made of peripheral blood. All receptors derive from a human donor in a cohort sampled during active COVID-19.

In nucleotides, the CDR3 is TGTGCCAGTATCCGAACAGGGGACTTCGAGAAAGGCTACACCTTC. This gives the protein CASIRTGDFEKGYTF. V usage is TRBV19 and J usage is TRBJ1-2, with 7 positions matching TRBD1. The CDR3 has 15 amino acids. V shed 7 bases and J 8 bases; nucleotides not matched to a gene: 16. Germline V gives CDR1 LNHDA, CDR2 SQIVND (reference sequence).

V usage is TRBV7-9 and J usage is TRBJ2-7, with 7 bases that match TRBD1. This CDR3 region has 14 residues. Germline lookup yields CDR1 SEHNR and CDR2 FQNEAQ (reference sequence). The V gene end was trimmed by 5 bases and the J gene end by 7 bases; junction bases not matched to a gene: 11. CDR3 sequence: CASSPKGTVGEQYF. CDR3 coding DNA: TGTGCCAGCAGCCCAAAGGGGACAGTGGGTGAGCAGTACTTC.

V usage is TRBV4-1 and J usage is TRBJ2-7; the match to TRBD1 covers 8 bases. Germline V gene lookup returns CDR1 MGHRA and CDR2 YSYEKL. The CDR3 spans 12 residues. V lost 1 base, J lost 9 bases, and 2 bases stayed unmatched. This CDR3 reads CASSQAGTGQYF. CDR3 nucleotide sequence: TGCGCCAGCAGCCAAGCCGGGACAGGGCAGTACTTC.

V is TRBV6-5 and J is TRBJ2-1; TRBD2 matches 11 bases. The CDR3 has 14 residues. Germline-derived CDR1 and CDR2 are MNHEY and SVGAGI. Losses at the gene ends were 5 bases for V and 8 bases for J; bases not matched to a gene: 5. CDR3 nucleotides: TGTGCCAGCAGTCTTAGCGGGGGGGGCGATGAGCAGTTCTTC. It encodes CASSLSGGGDEQFF.